The next 26 T cell receptor beta chains were all read from a single sample in a study of neurological immune-mediated disorders. TCRdb called the 5' RACE reads again in MiXCR, with one record for every CDR3 protein. The sample yields 20,000 to 30,000 distinct CDR3 sequences, almost 2.5% seen once. The sequenced sample was PBMCs. The receptors come from a woman aged 45-65 years with multiple sclerosis.

This clonotype occurred many times. DNA of the CDR3: TGTGCCAGCAGCTTAGGTGGTGTTCTAGCCAAAAACATTCAGTACTTC. This sequence encodes CASSLGGVLAKNIQYF. This sequence joins TRBV7-9 and TRBJ2-4; D not resolved. Germline CDR1 is SEHNR and CDR2 is FQNEAQ (reference sequence). Trimming took off 1 base at V and 0 bases at J, with 10 bases between the two ends. The CDR3 runs to 16 residues.

There are many counts of this clonotype. The chain has TRBV9 and TRBJ2-1, with 10 bases lining up with TRBD1. V lost 2 bases and J lost 6; bases outside the gene matches: 2. This CDR3 is built from 14 residues. Germline lookup yields CDR1 SGDLS and CDR2 YYNGEE. The CDR3 DNA reads TGTGCCAGCAGCGTGGGGACAGGGGTCAATGAGCAGTTCTTC. Its translation: CASSVGTGVNEQFF. The full variable domain, with the rest looked up from reference TRBV9 and TRBJ2-1, is DSGVTQTPKHLITATGQRVTLRCSPRSGDLSVYWYQQSLDQGLQFLIQYYNGEERAKGNILERFSAQQFPDLHSELNLSSLELGDSALYFCASSVGTGVNEQFFGPGTRLTVL.

This clonotype was recorded at least ten times. The chain combines TRBV5-1 with TRBJ1-2; D uncertain. CDR1 is SGHRS and CDR2 is YFSETQ in the germline V gene. The CDR3 extends over 14 amino acids. V lost 4 bases, J lost 3 bases, and 13 bases lay in between. The CDR3 coding sequence is TGCGCCAGCAGCCCAGAACCAGATTACTATGGCTACACCTTC. Protein: CASSPEPDYYGYTF.

The V gene is TRBV4-2, the J gene TRBJ1-2, with a weak D call TRBD1 (5 bases). Trimming took off 3 bases at V and 6 bases at J, with 8 bases between the two ends. The CDR3 is 12 residues long. Germline-derived CDR1 and CDR2 are LGHNA and YNFKEQ. In nucleotides, the CDR3 is TGTGCCAGCAGCCAGGGGGTAAATGGCTACACCTTC. Amino acids: CASSQGVNGYTF.

This clonotype turned up a few times. J is TRBJ2-3 and V is TRBV5-1, with 7 bases lining up with TRBD1. CDR3 length: 15 residues. V trimming: 4 bases; J trimming: 2 bases; junction bases outside the gene matches: 7. Germline CDR1 SGHRS, CDR2 YFSETQ. The CDR3: CASSPTGQITDTQYF. Here the CDR3 DNA reads TGCGCCAGCAGCCCCACGGGACAGATCACAGATACGCAGTATTTT.

The chain carries TRBV5-1 and TRBJ2-7; D is possibly TRBD2 (5 bases). Germline V lookup: CDR1 SGHRS, CDR2 YFSETQ. The V gene lost 2 bases and the J gene lost 2 bases, with 20 bases spanning the gap. This CDR3 spans 17 amino acids. Here the CDR3 reads CASSFHQRVRRAYEQYF. CDR3 DNA: TGCGCCAGCAGCTTTCATCAACGGGTTAGGCGGGCCTACGAGCAGTACTTC.

This clonotype was seen repeatedly, ten times or more. The CDR3 here is CASSLLLSETQYF. In DNA, the CDR3 is TGCGCCAGCAGCTTGCTCCTCTCGGAGACCCAGTACTTC. The genes are TRBV5-1 and TRBJ2-5; D is ambiguous. CDR1 and CDR2 from the germline V gene are SGHRS and YFSETQ. The CDR3 sequence is 13 residues long. V lost 1 base to trimming and J lost 5 bases, with 9 bases between them. The full variable domain, its missing parts supplied by reference TRBV5-1 and TRBJ2-5, is KAGVTQTPRYLIKTRGQQVTLSCSPISGHRSVSWYQQTPGQGLQFLFEYFSETQRNKGNFPGRFSGRQFSNSRSEMNVSTLELGDSALYLCASSLLLSETQYFGPGTRLLVL.

At least ten counts were recorded for this clonotype. The chain employs TRBV7-6 and TRBJ2-7; the match to TRBD1 covers 7 bases. Per the germline V gene, CDR1 is SGHVS and CDR2 is FNYEAQ. V was pared by 5 bases and J by 2 bases, with 9 bases of the junction left unmatched. The CDR3 is 15 amino acids. CDR3 in amino acids: CASSVRQGAPYEQYF. CDR3 nucleotide sequence: TGTGCCAGCAGCGTTAGACAGGGTGCCCCCTACGAGCAGTACTTC.

This clonotype was picked up many times. This sequence joins TRBV5-1 and TRBJ1-1; 10 nucleotides agree with TRBD1. The length of the CDR3 is 14 residues. With V trimmed by 3 bases and J by 5 bases, 4 bases remained unmatched. Germline lookup yields CDR1 SGHRS and CDR2 YFSETQ. CDR3 nucleotide sequence: TGCGCCAGCAGCTCGACAGGGGGCGAGACTGAAGCTTTCTTT. Its translation is CASSSTGGETEAFF.

At least ten counts were recorded for this clonotype. The rearrangement joins TRBV12-3 or TRBV12-4 to TRBJ2-1; 8 positions match TRBD2. This CDR3 contains 12 residues. Unmatched junction bases numbered 2, after V lost 6 bases and J lost 7 bases. This CDR3 reads CASRPSGNEQFF. The CDR3, as DNA: TGTGCCAGCAGGCCTAGCGGGAATGAGCAGTTCTTC.

This clonotype was recorded many times. V usage is TRBV12-3 or TRBV12-4 and J usage is TRBJ2-5; TRBD1 matches 8 bases. V lost 6 bases to trimming and J lost 1 base; unmatched junction nucleotides: 10. CDR3 length: 16 residues. Here the CDR3 reads CASSTQGQAFQETQYF. The CDR3 DNA reads as TGTGCCAGCAGCACTCAGGGACAGGCCTTCCAAGAGACCCAGTACTTC.

This clonotype was observed at least ten times. The CDR3 loop is CASSHVGASPTNEKLFF. In nucleotides, the CDR3 is TGTGCCAGCAGCCACGTTGGGGCCTCTCCTACTAATGAAAAACTGTTTTTT. This chain uses TRBV4-2 with TRBJ1-4; D is possibly TRBD1 (5 bases). The CDR3 has 17 residues. Trimming took off 3 bases at V and 2 bases at J, with 16 bases between the two ends. Germline lookup yields CDR1 LGHNA and CDR2 YNFKEQ.

This clonotype was seen many times. The rearrangement uses TRBV20-1 and TRBJ1-3; D is ambiguous. V lost 3 bases, J lost 0 bases, and 15 bases lay in between. Germline-derived CDR1 and CDR2 are DFQATT and SNEGSKA (reference sequence). The CDR3 length is 16 residues. CDR3 protein: CSASVTRSGSGNTIYF. CDR3 bases: TGCAGTGCTAGTGTAACTCGCTCGGGCTCTGGAAACACCATATATTTT.

On this clonotype: Possible read error: a much larger clone is one base away. Likely a read error: the CDR3 ends without its conserved phenylalanine or tryptophan. The chain recombines TRBV20-1 with TRBJ2-3; 7 positions match TRBD1. The CDR3 is 11 residues long. Trimming removed 6 bases from V and 6 bases from J; junction bases left unmatched: 3. Germline CDR1 is DFQATT and CDR2 is SNEGSKA (reference sequence). The chain's CDR3 is CSAVRGDTQYY. CDR3 in DNA: TGCAGTGCAGTCAGGGGGGATACGCAGTATTAT.

The sample holds many counts of this clonotype. The rearrangement links TRBV20-1 to TRBJ1-1; D is uncertain. CDR3 size: 13 residues. V lost 3 bases and J 4 bases, leaving 12 bases between the germline ends. Germline values: CDR1 DFQATT, CDR2 SNEGSKA (reference sequence). The CDR3 region has the DNA TGCAGTGCTAGGGACCCCGGGATCACTGAAGCTTTCTTT. Protein sequence: CSARDPGITEAFF.

This clonotype was found many times. The chain is built from TRBV5-1 and TRBJ2-3; D remains ambiguous. Germline-derived CDR1 and CDR2 are SGHRS and YFSETQ. The CDR3 spans 14 residues. V lost 2 bases and J lost 1, with 8 bases in between. The CDR3 DNA reads as TGCGCCAGCAGCTTTTCCGGGCGCACAGATACGCAGTATTTT. Translation gives CASSFSGRTDTQYF.

This clonotype was seen ten or more times. The J gene is TRBJ2-7, the V gene TRBV5-5; maybe TRBD1 (6 bases). The germline V and J ends were trimmed by 3 bases and 6 bases, with 19 bases remaining between them. Germline V gives CDR1 SGHKS, CDR2 YYEKEE (reference sequence). The CDR3 runs 15 residues. The CDR3 DNA sequence: TGTGCCAGCAGCTCGCCAGGGGCGGGTGGTCTCGAGCAGTACTTC. This translates into CASSSPGAGGLEQYF.

This clonotype was found many times. The rearrangement links TRBV20-1 to TRBJ1-5; no clear D. Between the trimmed V and J ends, which lost 3 bases and 7 bases, there was a span of 13 bases. This CDR3 is 13 amino acids long. The germline V gene encodes CDR1 DFQATT and CDR2 SNEGSKA (reference sequence). In DNA form, the CDR3 reads TGCAGTGCTAGTCGAGATAGTAGCCAGCCCCAGCATTTT. Protein sequence: CSASRDSSQPQHF.

In this sample, this clonotype turned up many times. The chain employs TRBV10-3 and TRBJ2-7; a possible D gene is TRBD1 (6 bases). The V and J ends lost 4 bases and 3 bases respectively, with 34 bases between them. This CDR3 has 21 amino acids. In germline, CDR1 is ENHRY, CDR2 SYGVKD. The CDR3 sequence is CAISGTGQAPASGIPLYEQYF. The DNA of the CDR3 is TGTGCCATCAGTGGAACGGGACAAGCCCCCGCCTCAGGTATCCCCCTCTACGAGCAGTACTTC.

This clonotype has at least ten counts. The V and J genes are TRBV5-1 and TRBJ2-3, with 15 bases lining up with TRBD2. The CDR3 length is 17 residues. J was trimmed by 0 bases and V by 3 bases; bases with no gene match: 2. From germline, CDR1 is SGHRS and CDR2 YFSETQ. The chain's CDR3 is CASSSGLAGGSTDTQYF. The CDR3 nucleotides read TGCGCCAGCAGCTCGGGACTAGCGGGGGGAAGCACAGATACGCAGTATTTT.

This clonotype was counted many times. The chain links TRBV27 to TRBJ1-1; D ambiguous. The V end was cut by 5 bases, the J end by 4 bases, with 11 bases between. CDR1 and CDR2 from the germline V gene are MNHEY and SMNVEV (reference sequence). There are 13 residues in the CDR3. The DNA for the CDR3 is TGTGCCAGCAGTCCGACATCGAGCACTGAAGCTTTCTTT. Its protein is CASSPTSSTEAFF.

This clonotype was found many times. The V and J genes are TRBV20-1 and TRBJ2-3; 9 positions match TRBD1. V shed 4 bases and J 6 bases; nucleotides not matched to a gene: 5. This CDR3 region has 13 residues. Germline loops: CDR1 DFQATT, CDR2 SNEGSKA (reference sequence). The CDR3 loop is CSAIQGAGDTQYF. CDR3 sequence (DNA): TGCAGTGCTATACAGGGGGCGGGGGATACGCAGTATTTT.

This clonotype has at least ten counts. V usage is TRBV2 and J usage is TRBJ2-2, with D perhaps matching TRBD1 (6 bases). The V end was cut by 6 bases, the J end by 5 bases, with 16 bases between. CDR1 is SNHLY and CDR2 is FYNNEI in the germline V gene. CDR3 length equals 15 residues. CDR3 DNA: TGTGCCAGCAGGGGGACACGAAGCCTAACCGGGGAGCTGTTTTTT. Translated, it gives CASRGTRSLTGELFF.

This clonotype was seen many times. The genes are TRBV7-3 and TRBJ2-1; D uncertain. Germline-derived CDR1 and CDR2 are SGHTA and FQGTGA. Trimming pared 1 base from V and 4 bases from J, leaving 11 bases between. The CDR3 runs 15 residues. The CDR3 bases are TGTGCCAGCAGCTTAAACTCCTTTTCATACAATGAGCAGTTCTTC. As protein: CASSLNSFSYNEQFF.

CDR3 in amino acids: CATSRGERATGELFF. As DNA, the CDR3 is TGTGCCACCAGCAGAGGAGAGAGGGCCACCGGGGAGCTGTTTTTT. V is TRBV15 and J is TRBJ2-2; D perhaps matches TRBD2 (5 bases). Per the germline V gene, CDR1 is LNHNV and CDR2 is YYDKDF (reference sequence). Trimming removed 1 base at V and 4 bases at J, with 10 bases between. This CDR3 has 15 amino acids.

This clonotype has at least ten counts. The genes are TRBV5-6 and TRBJ2-1; 8 positions agree with TRBD1. V shed 5 bases and J 6 bases; nucleotides not matched to a gene: 7. Germline V gene sequence: CDR1 SGHDT, CDR2 YYEEEE. This CDR3 contains 14 residues. DNA of the CDR3: TGTGCCAGCAGGAGCAGGGGGCTAAGCAATGAGCAGTTCTTC. This codes for CASRSRGLSNEQFF.